The rows below give T cell receptor beta chains drawn from one sample of a study of T cell responses to AZD1222 COVID-19 vaccine. Sequencing was performed with immunoSEQ multiplex PCR; in TCRdb, only in-frame clones are kept and a portion is missing. Here the sample spans 95,000 to 150,000 clones, roughly 92% being singletons. The input for sequencing was peripheral blood, taken on day 0 of AZD1222 vaccination. These receptors all stem from an adult in good health. Each CDR3 is given with its conserved first and last residue.

TRBV4-3	TRBJ2-2	CASSQDPPLTSGKAGELFF
TRBV7-9	TRBJ2-7	CASSLGQGYTYEQYF
TRBV9	TRBJ2-1	CASSEAGLRRLHEQFF
TRBV12-3/TRBV12-4	TRBJ1-1	CASSRTGNTEAFF
TRBV19	TRBJ1-1	CASTPGVRATEAFF
TRBV2	TRBJ1-2	CASSSSYGYTF
TRBV11-2	TRBJ2-7	CASSPRTVPTYEQYF
TRBV7-9	TRBJ2-1	CASSSSWEVLSYNEQFF
TRBV5-6	TRBJ1-5	CASSFWTGSNQPQHF
TRBV19	TRBJ1-2	CASSMGREFYGYTF
TRBV9	TRBJ2-1	CASSPSWVHGEQFF
TRBV5-1	TRBJ2-2	CASIANTGELFF
TRBV11-2	TRBJ2-5	CASSNLAGGPQETQYF
TRBV27	TRBJ1-2	CASSSFQDYGYTF
TRBV30	TRBJ1-1	CAWSVSDTEAFF
TRBV11-3	TRBJ1-2	CASSPLYGYTF
TRBV5-5	TRBJ2-2	CASSLQWTSGNTGELFF
TRBV6-1	TRBJ1-2	CASSEGPWYGYTF
TRBV5-4	TRBJ2-1	CASSTRDTYYNEQFF
TRBV13	TRBJ1-2	CASSLADIIRGYTF
TRBV5-1	TRBJ2-6	CASSPGLRSGANVLTF
TRBV7-2	TRBJ2-7	CASSGDWSEQYF
TRBV7-9	TRBJ2-5	CASLGSETGKETQYF
TRBV6-5	TRBJ1-4	CASRDIERGEKLFF